The rows below give T cell receptor beta chains drawn from one sample of a study of T-cell reconstitution after alpha-beta-depleted transplantation in children. TCRdb fed the PCR reads into MiXCR, producing one record per CDR3 protein. Among about 400,000 distinct CDR3 sequences listed, roughly 20% were seen once. The sample in question was PBMCs from the stem cell graft donor, obtained from the stem cell graft. The receptors were sampled from a human donor who donated a stem cell graft to a child with acute myeloid leukemia. Each CDR3 is given with its conserved first and last residue. The D gene is left open where the match is weak. Only part of the rows carry a size: once, few, many, or a class if the clone is expanded.

D: -; J: TRBJ2-5; V: TRBV28; size: -; DNA: TGTGCCAGCAGCGCCGGACAACGGGAGACCCAGTACTTC; CDR3: CASSAGQRETQYF
D: -; J: TRBJ2-1; V: TRBV9; size: -; DNA: TGTGCCAGCAGCCCAGGGGTATCCTACAATGAGCAGTTCTTC; CDR3: CASSPGVSYNEQFF
D: -; J: TRBJ2-7; V: TRBV4-1; size: -; DNA: TGCGCCAGCAGCCAAGTGGGCGGCTCCTACGAGCAGTACTTC; CDR3: CASSQVGGSYEQYF
D: -; J: TRBJ2-7; V: TRBV28; size: few; DNA: TGTGCCAGCAGTTTCGTTAGGGGGTGGTACGAGCAGTACTTC; CDR3: CASSFVRGWYEQYF
D: -; J: TRBJ2-7; V: TRBV15; size: many; DNA: TGTGCCACCAGCAGGGACACGACTTACGAGCAGTACTTC; CDR3: CATSRDTTYEQYF
D: -; J: TRBJ1-4; V: TRBV18; size: -; DNA: TGTGCCAGCTCACCAAGTGGTAATAGGAAAGAAAAACTGTTTTTT; CDR3: CASSPSGNRKEKLFF
D: TRBD2; J: TRBJ2-7; V: TRBV29-1; size: many; DNA: TGCAGCGTGCCGGGACTAGCGAACGAGCAGTACTTC; CDR3: CSVPGLANEQYF
D: TRBD1; J: TRBJ2-3; V: TRBV24-1; size: few; DNA: TGTGCCACCAGTGATTCGGACAGGGGGAAAGATACGCAGTATTTT; CDR3: CATSDSDRGKDTQYF
D: -; J: TRBJ2-5; V: TRBV7-3; size: -; DNA: TGTGCCAGCAGCCCCGTGGGGGGGCGCGCAGAGACCCAGTACTTC; CDR3: CASSPVGGRAETQYF
D: TRBD1; J: TRBJ2-1; V: TRBV5-1; size: -; DNA: TGCGCCAGCAGCCCCGGACAGGGGCTGTACAATGAGCAGTTCTTC; CDR3: CASSPGQGLYNEQFF
D: -; J: TRBJ2-7; V: TRBV21-1; size: -; DNA: TGTGTGGTCCCCTACGAGCAGTACTTC; CDR3: CVVPYEQYF
D: -; J: TRBJ1-4; V: TRBV12-3/TRBV12-4; size: many; DNA: TGTGCCAGCAGTTTGAATGAAAAACTGTTTTTT; CDR3: CASSLNEKLFF
D: -; J: TRBJ1-1; V: TRBV15; size: many; DNA: TGTGCCACCAGCAGTCCGAAGCTGAACACTGAAGCTTTCTTT; CDR3: CATSSPKLNTEAFF